A single sample is the source of the 14 T cell receptor beta chains below, sequenced in a study of T cells in tumors after PD-1 blockade. Repertoires were generated with immunoSEQ multiplex PCR, while TCRdb's copy carries only in-frame clones and drops some. This sample has 30,000 to 35,000 clones, with around 73% found just once. Material: PBMCs, obtained after anti-PD-1 treatment. Receptors originate from a human donor with basal cell carcinoma.

This clone showed up just once. The V gene is TRBV28, the J gene TRBJ2-3; no clear D gene. The germline V gene has CDR1 MDHEN and CDR2 SYDVKM. Trimming took off 3 bases at V and 5 bases at J, with 9 bases between the two ends. The length of the CDR3 is 13 residues. The CDR3 DNA follows: TGTGCCAGCAGTTTGTATAGAGGAGATACGCAGTATTTT. Protein product: CASSLYRGDTQYF.

The chain combines TRBV6-5 with TRBJ2-2, with D unclear. The CDR3 runs to 14 residues. Germline CDR1 MNHEY, CDR2 SVGAGI. The V end lost 7 bases, the J end lost 0 bases, and 9 bases lay between the germline ends. This CDR3 is CASNPPTNTGELFF. As DNA, the CDR3 is TGTGCCAGCAACCCTCCTACGAACACCGGGGAGCTGTTTTTT.

The chain uses TRBV9 and TRBJ1-1, with a tentative D call TRBD1 (5 bases). Germline CDR1 is SGDLS and CDR2 is YYNGEE. The CDR3 loop spans 14 amino acids. Trimming took 6 bases from V and 4 from J, leaving 16 bases between them. In DNA form, the CDR3 reads TGTGCCAGCAATAGGGACCTCCAGAGCACTGAAGCTTTCTTT. Residues: CASNRDLQSTEAFF.

V and J are TRBV5-1 and TRBJ2-5, with TRBD2 identical over 12 bases. The J segment lost 5 bases and the V segment lost 1 base, leaving 3 bases of the junction unmatched. Per germline, CDR1 SGHRS and CDR2 YFSETQ. The CDR3 length is 15 residues. CDR3 sequence reads: CASSLRTSGTETQYF. In nucleotides, the CDR3 is TGCGCCAGCAGCTTGAGGACTAGCGGGACGGAGACCCAGTACTTC. Based on the CDR3 plus reference TRBV5-1 and TRBJ2-5, the full variable domain is KAGVTQTPRYLIKTRGQQVTLSCSPISGHRSVSWYQQTPGQGLQFLFEYFSETQRNKGNFPGRFSGRQFSNSRSEMNVSTLELGDSALYLCASSLRTSGTETQYFGPGTRLLVL.

The chain has TRBV7-9 and TRBJ2-1; the D is unclear. Germline-derived CDR1 and CDR2 are SEHNR and FQNEAQ (reference sequence). This CDR3 comprises 12 residues. The germline V and J ends were trimmed by 1 base and 7 bases, with 5 bases remaining between them. CDR3 coding DNA: TGTGCCAGCAGCTTAGACGCGAATGAGCAGTTCTTC. Translation gives CASSLDANEQFF.

This clone has just one count. The V call is TRBV5-1, the J call TRBJ1-2; 7 nucleotides match TRBD1. J was trimmed by 5 bases and V by 4 bases; bases with no gene match: 5. CDR1 and CDR2 (germline): SGHRS, YFSETQ. The CDR3 has 13 residues. Here the CDR3 DNA reads TGCGCCAGCAGCCCCGGGACAGAATATGGCTACACCTTC. This translates into CASSPGTEYGYTF.

The chain employs TRBV7-2 and TRBJ1-4; no definite D call. The germline CDR1 and CDR2 sequences are SGHTA and FQGNSA. V was clipped by 6 bases and J by 0 bases, with 8 bases between them. The CDR3 extends over 14 amino acids. The CDR3 sequence: CASRGPSTNEKLFF. CDR3 nucleotides: TGTGCCAGCAGAGGGCCTTCAACTAATGAAAAACTGTTTTTT. Based on the CDR3 plus reference TRBV7-2 and TRBJ1-4, the full variable domain is GAGVSQSPSNKVTEKGKDVELRCDPISGHTALYWYRQSLGQGLEFLIYFQGNSAPDKSGLPSDRFSAERTGGSVSTLTIQRTQQEDSAVYLCASRGPSTNEKLFFGSGTQLSVL.

The J gene is TRBJ2-7, the V gene TRBV10-3, with a weak D call TRBD1 (9 bases). Trimming left V 4 bases short and J 2 bases short, with 24 bases between. There are 18 residues in the CDR3. Germline lookup yields CDR1 ENHRY and CDR2 SYGVKD. CDR3: CAISGGGTGSGSAYEQYF. The CDR3 bases are TGTGCCATCAGTGGCGGGGGGACAGGGTCGGGGTCCGCCTACGAGCAGTACTTC.

V is TRBV6-5 and J is TRBJ1-1, with TRBD1 as a possible D gene (5 bases). V lost 0 bases and J 0 bases, leaving 11 bases between the germline ends. CDR1 and CDR2 (germline): MNHEY, SVGAGI. This CDR3 has 16 amino acids. The CDR3 coding sequence is TGTGCCAGCAGTTACTCAGGGGAGGGTATGAACACTGAAGCTTTCTTT. It specifies CASSYSGEGMNTEAFF.

V and J are TRBV13 and TRBJ1-3; D uncertain. There are 16 residues in the CDR3. From germline, CDR1 is PRHDT and CDR2 FYEKMQ (reference sequence). V was pared by 6 bases and J by 7 bases, with 22 bases between. The chain's CDR3 is CASSLPRTAGANTIYF. The CDR3 bases are TGTGCCAGCAGTCTTCCTCGGACGGCCGGTGCGAACACCATATATTTT. Full variable domain (outside the CDR3, taken from reference TRBV13 and TRBJ1-3): AAGVIQSPRHLIKEKRETATLKCYPIPRHDTVYWYQQGPGQDPQFLISFYEKMQSDKGSIPDRFSAQQFSDYHSELNMSSLELGDSALYFCASSLPRTAGANTIYFGEGSWLTVV.

This chain connects TRBV6-6 to TRBJ2-3, with 12 bases identical to TRBD2. Looked up from germline, CDR1 is MNHNY and CDR2 is SVGAGI (reference sequence). The CDR3 runs 17 residues. V lost 5 bases, J lost 3 bases, and 9 bases stayed unmatched. The CDR3 DNA sequence: TGTGCCAGCAGTCCTACTAGCGGGGGGACTCAGACAGATACGCAGTATTTT. This encodes CASSPTSGGTQTDTQYF.

The chain uses TRBV7-2 and TRBJ2-5; possibly TRBD2 for D (6 bases). The CDR3 totals 14 residues. Germline loops: CDR1 SGHTA, CDR2 FQGNSA. V lost 1 base to trimming and J lost 2 bases, with 8 bases between them. CDR3 bases: TGTGCCAGCAGCTTAGGGCGGGAACAAGAGACCCAGTACTTC. Its translation: CASSLGREQETQYF.

The chain couples TRBV12-3 or TRBV12-4 to TRBJ1-2, with a weak D call TRBD1 (5 bases). This CDR3 comprises 12 residues. Trimming took 7 bases from V and 9 from J, leaving 15 bases between them. DNA of the CDR3: TGTGCCAGCACCCTTGGACACGCCAGCTACACCTTC. It codes for CASTLGHASYTF.

The J gene is TRBJ1-1, the V gene TRBV28; D not certain. CDR1 MDHEN and CDR2 SYDVKM come from the germline V gene. The CDR3 totals 13 residues. Trimming left V 3 bases short and J 2 bases short, with 7 bases between. CDR3 DNA sequence: TGTGCCAGCAGTTTGGCCGGCAACACTGAAGCTTTCTTT. Its translation: CASSLAGNTEAFF.